These 14 T cell receptor beta chains share one sample of origin, sequenced in a study of regulatory T cells in long-lasting Graves disease. CDR3-region Arm-PCR and iRepertoire HTBI primers produced the TCR beta libraries. TCRdb ran MiXCR on the multiplex PCR reads and lists one entry per CDR3 protein. The repertoire has roughly 250,000 distinct CDR3 sequences, under 20% of them found once; the top ten carry 11% to 15%. As to time point: newly diagnosed GD, antithyroid drugs for less than 3 months. PBMCs provided the RNA from which the TCR library was made. These data are also associated with another study on T cells in Graves' hyperthyroidism and ophthalmopathy.

The sample was peripheral blood mononuclear cells (PBMCs), taken at new diagnosis, from a patient treated with antithyroid drugs. These receptors came from a woman in her 30s with Graves disease.

The chain links TRBV4-2 to TRBJ1-2, with unresolved D. Trimming took 2 bases from V and 7 from J, leaving 14 bases between them. This CDR3 has 14 amino acids. Germline CDR1 is LGHNA and CDR2 is YNFKEQ. In DNA form, the CDR3 reads TGTGCCAGCAGCCAACCCCCCGGGGTTTTTGGCTACACCTTC. Translation gives CASSQPPGVFGYTF.

This clonotype appeared many times. The V and J genes are TRBV6-1 and TRBJ1-1; D not certain. Germline CDR1 is MNHNS and CDR2 is SASEGT. Trimming pared 4 bases from V and 3 bases from J, leaving 9 bases between. This CDR3 spans 13 amino acids. In DNA form, the CDR3 reads TGTGCCAGCAGTGTCATACGGGACACTGAAGCTTTCTTT. It codes for CASSVIRDTEAFF.

This clonotype was observed at least ten times. The CDR3 DNA sequence: TGTGCCAGCAGTTTAGCTAGCGGGGGGGTTAAATCCTACAATGAGCAGTTCTTC. Protein: CASSLASGGVKSYNEQFF. The rearrangement links TRBV12-3 or TRBV12-4 to TRBJ2-1; 11 bases are shared with TRBD2. The CDR3 is 18 residues long. V shed 0 bases, J shed 1 base, and the junction held 5 bases outside the gene matches.

The table lists this clonotype with many counts. CDR3 protein: CASSSSGGNGYTF. DNA of the CDR3: TGTGCCAGCAGTTCTTCAGGGGGCAATGGCTACACCTTC. This sequence joins TRBV12-3 or TRBV12-4 and TRBJ1-2; 8 bases are shared with TRBD1. This CDR3 is built from 13 residues. Trimming removed 4 bases from V and 6 bases from J; junction bases left unmatched: 4.

This clonotype was observed at least ten times. At one boundary the junction diverges from the germline segment, which might be a read error. V gene TRBV4-1 combines with J gene TRBJ1-2; D remains unclear. Germline-derived CDR1 and CDR2 are MGHRA and YSYEKL. This CDR3 is built from 12 residues. CDR3 DNA sequence: TGTGCCAGCAGCCAAGCGGCCTATGGCTACACCTTC. Protein: CASSQAAYGYTF.

This clonotype has a count of ten or more. The chain links TRBV12-5 to TRBJ2-2, with 9 bases aligning to TRBD1. The CDR3 consists of 18 residues. J gave up 5 bases and V 1 base, and 11 bases lay outside the gene matches. Germline V lookup: CDR1 LGHNT, CDR2 FRNRAP. The CDR3 sequence is CASGLAPIGTGKTGELFF. In nucleotides, the CDR3 is TGTGCTAGTGGTTTGGCACCCATAGGGACAGGGAAAACCGGGGAGCTGTTTTTT.

This clonotype was counted at least ten times. This chain connects TRBV12-3 or TRBV12-4 to TRBJ1-3; weak D call: TRBD1 (5 bases). This CDR3 comprises 13 residues. The ends were cut back, 8 bases at V and 0 bases at J, with 8 bases in the middle. CDR3 DNA sequence: TGTGCCAGCCTCGGGGGCTCTGGAAACACCATATATTTT. This translates into CASLGGSGNTIYF.

This clonotype was counted at least ten times. V is TRBV7-9 and J is TRBJ1-1, with D hard to call. The CDR3 extends over 17 amino acids. The ends were cut back, 7 bases at V and 2 bases at J, with 23 bases in the middle. CDR1 and CDR2 (germline): SEHNR, FQNEAQ (reference sequence). The CDR3 nucleotides read TGTGCCAGCATAAAGAAACCCGGCTCATTGACAAACACTGAAGCTTTCTTT. The encoded protein is CASIKKPGSLTNTEAFF.

This clonotype was picked up many times. The CDR3 sequence: CASSLAYENTQYF. The CDR3 DNA is TGTGCCAGCAGCTTGGCCTATGAGAATACGCAGTATTTT. The chain is built from TRBV5-4 and TRBJ2-3; D is unresolved. This CDR3 has 13 residues. From germline, CDR1 is SGHNT and CDR2 YYREEE (reference sequence). V lost 0 bases and J 7 bases, leaving 9 bases between the germline ends.

As concerns this clonotype: A read error may explain this, as a much larger clone is one base away. This chain's CDR3 is CATSNGTSSYTF. Here the CDR3 DNA reads TGTGCCACCAGTAATGGGACGTCCAGCTACACCTTC. The chain combines TRBV24-1 with TRBJ1-2; possible D gene TRBD1, 5 bases. CDR1 and CDR2 (germline): KGHDR, SFDVKD. Trimming left V 6 bases short and J 9 bases short, with 13 bases between. The CDR3 loop spans 12 amino acids.

Comments on this clonotype: A much larger clonotype is one base distant, so this may be a read error. This chain connects TRBV5-6 to TRBJ1-2, with 7 positions matching TRBD1. The CDR3 is 14 amino acids. Germline values: CDR1 SGHDT, CDR2 YYEEEE. CDR3 loop: CASRPQGGDYGCTF. CDR3 bases: TGTGCCAGCAGACCCCAGGGGGGGGACTATGGCTGCACCTTC. The variable domain in full, with the rest retrieved from reference TRBV5-6 and TRBJ1-2, is DAGVTQSPTHLIKTRGQQVTLRCSPKSGHDTVSWYQQALGQGPQFIFQYYEEEERQRGNFPDRFSGHQFPNYSSELNVNALLLGDSALYLCASRPQGGDYGCTFGSGTRLTVV.

This clonotype showed up many times. The chain couples TRBV20-1 to TRBJ2-1; TRBD1 matches at 11 bases. With V trimmed by 5 bases and J by 4 bases, 4 bases remained unmatched. The CDR3 is 14 amino acids. The V gene's germline CDR1 is DFQATT and CDR2 SNEGSKA (reference sequence). The CDR3 here is CSAGGQGVYNEQFF. CDR3 DNA: TGCAGTGCTGGGGGACAGGGGGTTTACAATGAGCAGTTCTTC.

The table lists this clonotype with a few counts. The V and J genes are TRBV4-1 and TRBJ2-5; TRBD2 might be the D (6 bases). This CDR3 comprises 15 residues. V was shortened by 0 bases and J by 5 bases, with 13 bases between the two germline ends. Germline loops: CDR1 MGHRA, CDR2 YSYEKL. The CDR3 sequence is CASSQEVGRRETQYF. CDR3 coding DNA: TGCGCCAGCAGCCAAGAAGTAGGGAGGAGGGAGACCCAGTACTTC.

This clonotype was recorded many times. The chain is built from TRBV11-2 and TRBJ2-7; D may be TRBD1 (7 bases). Germline V gene lookup returns CDR1 SGHAT and CDR2 FQNNGV. CDR3 length equals 17 residues. Trimming cost V 1 base and J 1 base, with 17 bases left between them. CDR3 region: CASSLGWRDSPSYEQYF. In nucleotides, the CDR3 is TGTGCCAGCAGCTTAGGATGGCGGGACAGCCCATCCTACGAGCAGTACTTC. The full variable domain, rest sourced from reference TRBV11-2 and TRBJ2-7, is EAGVAQSPRYKIIEKRQSVAFWCNPISGHATLYWYQQILGQGPKLLIQFQNNGVVDDSQLPKDRFSAERLKGVDSTLKIQPAKLEDSAVYLCASSLGWRDSPSYEQYFGPGTRLTVT.